The T cell receptor (beta chain) described here comes from a study of blood T cell repertoires in COVID-19. Study-wide background: Material from acute and convalescent COVID-19 was sourced from the United States, Italy and Spain. Nucleic acid was either cDNA or gDNA, and it came from T cells, B-cell-depleted T cells, or PBMCs.

This CDR3 contains 16 residues. CDR1 is GTSNPN and CDR2 is SVGIG in the germline V gene (reference sequence). V was pared by 1 base and J by 1 base, with 11 bases between. The protocol was immunoSEQ multiplex PCR, while the TCRdb copy is restricted to in-frame clones and leaves out a portion. The table lists approximately 57,000 clones, more than 75% of them singletons. This chain uses TRBV30 with TRBJ1-6, with D hard to call. The source is a man between 45 and 60 years old with acute or convalescent COVID-19. Material: peripheral blood. The CDR3 loop is CAWSGLGGSYNSPLHF. The CDR3 DNA sequence: TGTGCCTGGAGTGGTTTGGGAGGATCCTATAATTCACCCCTCCACTTT. Complete variable domain (other parts from reference TRBV30 and TRBJ1-6): SQTIHQWPATLVQPVGSPLSLECTVEGTSNPNLYWYRQAAGRGLQLLFYSVGIGQISSEVPQNLSASRPQDRQFILSSKKLLLSDSGFYLCAWSGLGGSYNSPLHFGNGTRLTVT.